Described below is a single TCR beta chain sequence and its context. Its antigen is unknown. The sample comes from a study of shared clonotypes between healthy human individuals. Study details: Participating donors consisted of a couple of women and a few men aged 18 to 49. Overall study findings and caveats: Rarefaction demonstrated incomplete sorted-subset sequencing despite large depth.

Deep-level running was used for the assay. It was across several immunoSEQ plates that each subset's genomic DNA was evenly split. Profiling relied on immunoSEQ multiplex PCR, and the TCRdb table lists in-frame clones only, not all of them. The data show 1.5 million to 2.5 million clones, 85% to 95% seen once. Terminally differentiated effector memory CD45RA+ cells were excluded from the naive CD8 cells, which were CD45RO-negative and positively selected for CCR7. The germline V gene has CDR1 PRHDT and CDR2 FYEKMQ (reference sequence). With 0 bases clipped from V and 3 bases from J, the junction kept 1 base outside the gene matches. There are 14 residues in the CDR3.

The rearrangement links TRBV13 to TRBJ1-2, with 7 bases identical to TRBD1. Sequencing was carried out using naive CD8+ T cells sorted from blood. The source is a young man in good health. This CDR3 reads CASSLGGQYYGYTF. CDR3 coding DNA: TGTGCCAGCAGCTTAGGGGGACAGTACTATGGCTACACCTTC.